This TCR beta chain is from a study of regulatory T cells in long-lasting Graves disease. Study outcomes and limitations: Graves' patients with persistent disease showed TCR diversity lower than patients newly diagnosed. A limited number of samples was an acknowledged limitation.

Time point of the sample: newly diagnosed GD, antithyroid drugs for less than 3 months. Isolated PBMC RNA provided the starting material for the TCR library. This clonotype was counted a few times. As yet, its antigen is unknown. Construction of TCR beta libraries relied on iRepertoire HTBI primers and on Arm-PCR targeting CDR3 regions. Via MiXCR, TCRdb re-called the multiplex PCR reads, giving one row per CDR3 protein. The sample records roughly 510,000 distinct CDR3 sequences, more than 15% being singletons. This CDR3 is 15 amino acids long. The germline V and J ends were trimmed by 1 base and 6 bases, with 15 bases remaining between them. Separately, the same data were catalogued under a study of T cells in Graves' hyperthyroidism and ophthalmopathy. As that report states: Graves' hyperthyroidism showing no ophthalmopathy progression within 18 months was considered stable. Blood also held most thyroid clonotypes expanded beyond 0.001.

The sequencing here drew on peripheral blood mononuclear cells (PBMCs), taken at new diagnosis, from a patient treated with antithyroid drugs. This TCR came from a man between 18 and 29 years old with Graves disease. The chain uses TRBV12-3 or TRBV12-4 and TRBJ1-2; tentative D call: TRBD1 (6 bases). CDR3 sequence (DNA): TGTGCCAGCAGTTTAGGGATAGGGGGGGAGGATGGCTACACCTTC. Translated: CASSLGIGGEDGYTF.